This T cell receptor (beta chain) is from a study of cytomegalovirus exposure and HLA in healthy donors. V lost 0 bases and J lost 3, with 8 bases in between. Germline CDR1 and CDR2: ENHRY and SYGVKD. There are 14 residues in the CDR3. Study-wide results and limits: In vitro, a few CMV-associated chains proved specific for CMV antigens. The TCR clusters that emerged in the first cohort tended, a later analysis found, to co-occur in the 120 validation repertoires.

In the case of this clone: Its antigen is unknown.

Profiling relied on immunoSEQ multiplex PCR, and the TCRdb table lists in-frame clones only, not all of them. The table records about 220,000 clones, 88% of them present only once. The source is a woman aged 18-35 years in good health and CMV-seronegative. The chain links TRBV10-3 to TRBJ1-1; no firm D call. Source material: PBMCs. CDR3 bases: TGTGCCATCAGTGAGTCGGAGTCATACACTGAAGCTTTCTTT. It encodes CAISESESYTEAFF.